The rows below give T cell receptor beta chains drawn from one sample of a study of blood T cells in healthy people across ages. MiXCR, applied by TCRdb to the 5' RACE reads, yields one record per CDR3 protein. The data show about 1.8 million distinct CDR3 sequences, around half seen once. The sequenced sample was blood. These receptors all come from a woman in her thirties or forties in good health. Each CDR3 is given with its conserved first and last residue. The D gene is left open where the match is weak. For some rows the clone size is stated as once, few or many, or as a class when expanded; others skip it.

V	size	J	D	DNA	CDR3
TRBV4-3	.	TRBJ1-2	TRBD1	TGCGCCAGCAGCCAAGTTCCCCCCTCTCAGGGGGGGATTGGCTATGACTACACCTTC	CASSQVPPSQGGIGYDYTF
TRBV20-1	once	TRBJ1-5	.	TGCAGTGCTAGGGGGAATCTCGATCAGCCCCAGCATTTT	CSARGNLDQPQHF
TRBV29-1	.	TRBJ2-1	.	TGCAGCGCAACCCTCAGGGGTCTCTCCTACAATGAGCAGTTCTTC	CSATLRGLSYNEQFF
TRBV12-3/TRBV12-4	.	TRBJ2-3	.	TGTGCCAGCTCTGGTTTCGCGGGGGCCCAGCACACAGATACGCAGTATTTT	CASSGFAGAQHTDTQYF
TRBV28	.	TRBJ2-7	.	TGTGCCAGCAGTAGGGGGGACCGATTCTACGAGCAGTACTTC	CASSRGDRFYEQYF
TRBV15	.	TRBJ1-5	.	TGTGCCACCAGCAGAGAGGCCTCTTACTCCCAGCCCCAGCATTTT	CATSREASYSQPQHF
TRBV6-1	few	TRBJ2-5	.	TGTGCCAGCAGCCCCAGAGCGGGTTTGAAGACCCAGTACTTC	CASSPRAGLKTQYF
TRBV5-1	.	TRBJ1-1	.	TGCGCCAGCAGCCCAAACGAGTTGGGTGAAGCTTTCTTT	CASSPNELGEAFF
TRBV20-1	.	TRBJ2-5	TRBD1	TGCAGTGCTCCAGGGACAGGGGAGGGGGAGACCCAGTACTTC	CSAPGTGEGETQYF
TRBV12-3/TRBV12-4	.	TRBJ2-3	.	TGTGCCAGCAGTTCAATGGACTTCACAGATACGCAGTATTTT	CASSSMDFTDTQYF
TRBV7-6	once	TRBJ2-5	.	TGTGCCAGCAGCCAAATGGGTGGACTGGAGACCCAGTACTTC	CASSQMGGLETQYF
TRBV29-1	.	TRBJ2-1	TRBD2	TGCAGCGTTGAAGATCTGGCGGGGGTTGCCTACAATGAGCAGTTCTTC	CSVEDLAGVAYNEQFF
TRBV6-2/TRBV6-3	once	TRBJ2-5	.	TGTGCCAGCAGAGATACAGGGACGGAGACCCAGTACTTC	CASRDTGTETQYF
TRBV28	.	TRBJ2-3	.	TGTGCCCACGGGGGGCTAAATGGAGATACGCAGTATTTT	CAHGGLNGDTQYF
TRBV10-1	.	TRBJ2-5	.	TGCGCCAGCAGTGAGGGTGGGACATCCCAATTAGAGCAGTACTTC	CASSEGGTSQLEQYF
TRBV9	once	TRBJ2-3	.	TGTGCCAGCAGCTTTTTAGGGGGGGGGATCACAGATACGCAGTATTTT	CASSFLGGGITDTQYF
TRBV12-3/TRBV12-4	many	TRBJ2-1	TRBD2	TGTGCCAGCAGCTTGAGCGGGGGGCGCTACAATGAGCAGTTCTTC	CASSLSGGRYNEQFF
TRBV24-1	few	TRBJ2-7	TRBD2	TGTGCCACCAGTGATGGACTAGCGTACGAGCAGTACTTC	CATSDGLAYEQYF
TRBV5-1	.	TRBJ1-5	.	TGCGCCAGCAGCCCTGACAGCTCTTCGCAGCCCCAGCATTTT	CASSPDSSSQPQHF
TRBV27	few	TRBJ2-5	TRBD2	TGTGCCAGCAGTTTGGGGATATCGACTAGCGGGGTTCAAGAGACCCAGTACTTC	CASSLGISTSGVQETQYF
TRBV27	few	TRBJ2-2	.	TGTGCCAGCAGTCCCCCCGGACCGAACACCGGGGAGCTGTTTTTT	CASSPPGPNTGELFF
TRBV12-3/TRBV12-4	.	TRBJ2-2	.	TGTACCAGCAGTTTAAGAGGGCAGGGGAACACCGGGGAGTTGTTTTTT	CTSSLRGQGNTGELFF
TRBV12-3/TRBV12-4	few	TRBJ2-1	TRBD2	TGTGCCAGCAGGCCGGGAGCGGGGGGTGGGAATGAGCAGTTCTTC	CASRPGAGGGNEQFF
TRBV12-3/TRBV12-4	.	TRBJ2-7	TRBD1	TGTGCCAGCAGGGGGGACAGGGCCTACGAGCAGTACTTC	CASRGDRAYEQYF
TRBV4-3	few	TRBJ2-4	.	TGCGCCAGCAGCCAAGACAGTAGAGCCAAAAACATTCAGTACTTC	CASSQDSRAKNIQYF
TRBV6-5	.	TRBJ2-1	.	TGTGCCAGCGGCGGGCGAGGGAAGGATGAGCAGTTCTTC	CASGGRGKDEQFF
TRBV7-2	.	TRBJ2-1	TRBD1	TGTGCCAGCAGCTTAGCAGGGACAGGGACCCACAATGAGCAGTTCTTC	CASSLAGTGTHNEQFF
TRBV20-1	.	TRBJ2-7	.	TGCAGTGCCTCAACAGGGTCAGGGGCCTACGAGCAGTACTTC	CSASTGSGAYEQYF
TRBV5-1	.	TRBJ2-3	.	TGCGCCAGCAGCTATCCGGACCCGTTCACAGATACGCAGTATTTT	CASSYPDPFTDTQYF
TRBV7-2	.	TRBJ2-4	TRBD1	TGTGCCAGCAGCCAGGGGGCCCTCGGAAACATTCAGTACTTC	CASSQGALGNIQYF
TRBV4-3	.	TRBJ2-1	.	TGCGCCAGCAGCCAAGGTGCTAGACGGAGTGAGCAGTTCTTC	CASSQGARRSEQFF
TRBV4-3	.	TRBJ2-6	.	TGCGCCAGCAGCCAAGAGTTTTTTCTGGCCGACATGGGTCCCTCTGGGGCCAACGTCCTGACTTTC	CASSQEFFLADMGPSGANVLTF
TRBV27	.	TRBJ1-2	.	TGTGCCAGTAGTTTTGCAGGGGTCAGAGGTGTTTTTGGCTACACCTTC	CASSFAGVRGVFGYTF
TRBV4-1	few	TRBJ2-7	.	TGCGCCAGCAGCCACGTAGAGGGGCCCTACGAGCAGTACTTC	CASSHVEGPYEQYF
TRBV12-3/TRBV12-4	.	TRBJ2-3	.	TGTGCCAGCAGTCCCCATCTGGCAGCAGATACGCAGTATTTT	CASSPHLAADTQYF
TRBV28	.	TRBJ2-2	TRBD1	TGTGCCAGCACCGCAGGGGGCTCGGGGGAGCTGTTTTTT	CASTAGGSGELFF
TRBV14	few	TRBJ2-3	.	TGTGCCAGCAGCCTCAATCGACTAAGCACAGATACGCAGTATTTT	CASSLNRLSTDTQYF
TRBV6-5	.	TRBJ2-5	TRBD1	TGTGCCAGCAGACGACAGGGCCCCCGGGAGACCCAGTACTTC	CASRRQGPRETQYF
TRBV27	.	TRBJ2-7	.	TGTGCCAGCAGTATTTCGACCGACTACGAGCAGTACTTC	CASSISTDYEQYF
TRBV28	.	TRBJ1-4	.	TGTGCCAGCAGTGCGCCCGGTCCTAATGAAAAACTGTTTTTT	CASSAPGPNEKLFF
TRBV4-3	.	TRBJ1-4	.	TGCGCCAGCAGCCAAGACGGGCGGAATGAAAAACTGTTTTTT	CASSQDGRNEKLFF
TRBV20-1	.	TRBJ1-5	.	TGCAGTGCTAGAGAACTCAGGGATGTCGGGAATCAGCCCCAGCATTTT	CSARELRDVGNQPQHF